This T cell receptor (beta chain) was retrieved from a study of T cell responses to AZD1222 COVID-19 vaccine (dated by TCRdb to about 2021). Some background on the complete study: A total of 233 trial participants underwent TCR sequencing, of whom about 210 received two doses of AZD1222 and about 25 received two doses of the MenACWY control vaccine. Trial participants were enrolled into age subgroups of 18-55, 56-69 and 70-plus years, which contained about 150, 28 and 57 TCR-sequenced participants, respectively.

To note about this clone: The antigen it recognizes is unknown. Per-nucleotide qualities are absent, and no much larger clonotype sits a single base away.

The CDR3 regions of human TCRbeta chains were subjected to immunosequencing. The source study handled its data this way. Repertoire TCRs were checked for matches against a reference library of SARS-CoV-2-specific TCRs that had been generated using the MIRA antigen-specificity platform. Breadth was defined as the fraction of unique TCRs that were SARS-CoV-2-associated, and depth was defined as the fraction of total T cells that were SARS-CoV-2-associated. Each spike-specific TCR was assigned to its reactive spike region and to a CD4 or CD8 class using the MIRA data. Log10-transformed breadth and depth values were compared by one-way ANOVA with Sidak's multiple comparisons tests. Sourced from immuneACCESS, this table was stored by TCRdb with only in-frame sequences that have V and J called. A share of the clones is absent; for the studies checked, an unresolved V gene accounts for under half, and the remainder has no known explanation. V and J calls plus clone size are reproduced from that table; the DNA served to infer D and trimming. For this sample the table gives about 140,000 clones, of which roughly 88% were detected only once. The top ten clones comprise 1.5% to 2% of the sample.

What the research found in general, with its limitations: Reportedly, almost half of the unique spike-specific TCRs recognized epitopes lying outside the regions that are mutated in the B.1.351 and B.1.1.7 variants. In the small 56-69-year group, the increase in depth fell short of significance, most likely because of low power. Participants were mostly white British, with more females than males. The authors suggested clonal diversity may have been underestimated. The whole spike protein was spanned by vaccine-associated CD4 TCRs, and dominant responses were seen in regions 160-218 and 743-854. Because no day 14 peak-response samples were available, repertoires were characterized only after the peak T cell response. Conclusions about previously exposed vaccinees are limited because only five to seven AZD1222 recipients were SARS-CoV-2 seropositive at baseline. Spike-specific TCR breadth and depth rose significantly after two AZD1222 doses compared with day 0 and with MenACWY recipients.

What the time point label conveys for this sample: about 28 days (+/-7) after the second vaccine dose. AZD1222 recipients whose second dose came at about 4 weeks and those whose second dose came at about 12 weeks were combined into one group, since spike-specific TCR depth and breadth did not differ between the two schedules. Vaccinee samples were obtained from the UK trials COV001 and COV002, which included a single-blind randomized controlled phase 2/3 trial of AZD1222 (ChAdOx1 nCoV-19) in healthy adults. For TCRbeta chain sequencing, PBMC samples from trial participants were taken at day 0 and at day 28 after the second dose. This material consisted of peripheral blood, taken 28 days after the second AZD1222 dose. This clonotype was obtained from an adult who received the AZD1222 COVID-19 vaccine.

The bases read TGTGCCACCAGGACAGCAGCAGATACGCAGTATTTT. This encodes CATRTAADTQYF. The chain links TRBV14 with TRBJ2-3; a weak D assignment points to TRBD1 (6 bases agree). Measured from the cysteine to the phenylalanine, the CDR3 is 12 residues long. The DNA shown is the 36-base CDR3, in frame from base 1. The germline V gene gives CDR1 as SGHDN and CDR2 as FVKESK. V is cut by 10 bases and J by 4 bases, and the space between the germline ends is 12 bases.